This T cell receptor beta chain is drawn from a study of CD8 T cells in Susac syndrome. It was with random hexamers that roughly 0.45 to 1 ug RNA was reverse transcribed. Amplification of TCR beta CDR3 across 54 Vbeta and 13 Jbeta was performed with immunoSEQ multiplex PCR. From the immunoSEQ multiplex PCR reads, TCRdb called clonotypes with MiXCR, one entry per CDR3 protein. This table has a few hundred thousand distinct CDR3 sequences, approximately 95% appearing once. The T cells that were sequenced for TCR beta were CD8+ and CD4+ cells from blood. Negative isolation yielded CD4+ and CD8+ T cells, and FACS enriched TEMRA cells. The sequencing sample was made of CD4+ T cells from PBMCs. This clonotype was obtained from a human donor with multiple sclerosis.

The CDR3, as DNA: TGTGCCAGCAGTACGGACAGGGGACCCCTCCACTTT. This translates into CASSTDRGPLHF. The chain couples TRBV2 to TRBJ1-6, with 9 bases identical to TRBD1. Germline CDR1 SNHLY, CDR2 FYNNEI. The CDR3 runs to 12 residues. The V and J ends lost 5 bases and 12 bases, in that order; junction bases with no gene match: 2.